The 32 T cell receptor beta chains presented below share a single source sample, sequenced in a study of OX40 agonist ivuxolimab in advanced cancers. Sequencing was performed with immunoSEQ multiplex PCR; in TCRdb, only in-frame clones are kept and a portion is missing. The sample carries roughly 43,000 clones, 91% recorded once. The material sequenced was CD4+ or CD8+ T cells sorted from blood, taken in a trial of the OX40 agonist ivuxolimab. The source is an adult with an advanced solid tumor such as melanoma, head and neck, liver or kidney cancer.

This chain joins TRBV6-6 and TRBJ1-1; D may be TRBD1 (6 bases). Germline CDR1 and CDR2: MNHNY and SVGAGI (reference sequence). The V gene lost 10 bases and the J gene lost 1 base, with 10 bases spanning the gap. There are 12 residues in the CDR3. The CDR3 reads CATYRENTEAFF. The CDR3 region has the DNA TGTGCCACATACAGGGAGAACACTGAAGCTTTCTTT.

The DNA of the CDR3 is TGTGCCAGCAGTCTGGGACAGGGTAGTGAGCAGTTCTTC. As protein: CASSLGQGSEQFF. This chain links TRBV27 with TRBJ2-1, with 9 bases lining up with TRBD1. CDR3 length equals 13 residues. Germline CDR1 MNHEY, CDR2 SMNVEV (reference sequence). Trimming at V came to 5 bases and at J to 9 bases, leaving 5 bases not matched to a gene.

This sequence joins TRBV27 and TRBJ2-3; 9 positions match TRBD2. With V trimmed by 5 bases and J by 5 bases, 11 bases remained unmatched. Germline loops: CDR1 MNHEY, CDR2 SMNVEV (reference sequence). This CDR3 is built from 16 residues. As DNA, the CDR3 is TGTGCCAGCAGTCGGGGTGCGGGAGGGCCGGTAGATACGCAGTATTTT. Protein sequence: CASSRGAGGPVDTQYF.

Only a few counts were recorded for this clone. This chain joins TRBV6-5 and TRBJ1-5; 7 bases align to TRBD1. CDR3 length equals 13 residues. Germline CDR1 MNHEY, CDR2 SVGAGI. The V and J ends lost 6 bases and 7 bases, in that order; junction bases with no gene match: 6. CDR3 loop: CASSYRGDQPQHF. CDR3 nucleotides: TGTGCCAGCAGCTACAGGGGAGACCAGCCCCAGCATTTT.

This rearrangement joins TRBV7-9 to TRBJ1-2; D gene uncertain. V lost 6 bases and J lost 3, with 17 bases in between. Per germline, CDR1 SEHNR and CDR2 FQNEAQ (reference sequence). This CDR3 has 15 amino acids. The CDR3 DNA reads as TGTGCCAGCAGTTCGCACGTCTCCTGGGACTATGGCTACACCTTC. This gives the protein CASSSHVSWDYGYTF.

The genes are TRBV19 and TRBJ1-1; weak D call: TRBD1 (5 bases). The CDR3 is 12 amino acids. Germline-derived CDR1 and CDR2 are LNHDA and SQIVND (reference sequence). Trimming shortened V by 1 base and J by 9 bases, and 9 bases separated the two germline ends. CDR3 sequence reads: CASSIGWGKAFF. The CDR3 coding sequence is TGTGCCAGTAGTATAGGGTGGGGGAAAGCTTTCTTT.

The rearrangement uses TRBV4-1 and TRBJ1-5, with D unclear. The CDR3 loop spans 15 amino acids. V was pared by 1 base and J by 6 bases, with 13 bases between. Per germline, CDR1 MGHRA and CDR2 YSYEKL. DNA of the CDR3: TGCGCCAGCAGCCAAGGGCGGGTCTACAGTCAGCCCCAGCATTTT. Translating it yields CASSQGRVYSQPQHF.

This clone has only a few counts. This chain links TRBV4-3 with TRBJ2-1; unclear D gene. V lost 0 bases to trimming and J lost 15 bases, with 12 bases between them. This CDR3 region has 12 residues. Germline V gene data show CDR1 as LGHNA and CDR2 as YSLEER. CDR3 region: CASSQDSNKPFF. DNA for the CDR3: TGCGCCAGCAGCCAAGACTCCAATAAACCGTTCTTC.

The J gene is TRBJ2-5, the V gene TRBV28; no clear D. Germline V CDR1 and CDR2: MDHEN, SYDVKM. The ends were cut back, 5 bases at V and 2 bases at J, with 6 bases in the middle. The CDR3 loop spans 12 amino acids. CDR3 protein: CASSQIQETQYF. The CDR3 nucleotides are TGTGCCAGCAGTCAGATTCAAGAGACCCAGTACTTC. Variable domain in full (rest from reference TRBV28 and TRBJ2-5): DVKVTQSSRYLVKRTGEKVFLECVQDMDHENMFWYRQDPGLGLRLIYFSYDVKMKEKGDIPEGYSVSREKKERFSLILESASTNQTSMYLCASSQIQETQYFGPGTRLLVL.

The chain carries TRBV5-4 and TRBJ2-7; no clear D. The CDR3 loop spans 12 amino acids. V was trimmed by 1 base and J by 3 bases, leaving 5 bases between them. Germline loops: CDR1 SGHNT, CDR2 YYREEE (reference sequence). In DNA form, the CDR3 reads TGTGCCAGCAGCTTGAACAGCTACGAGCAGTACTTC. Residues: CASSLNSYEQYF.

The chain links TRBV5-8 to TRBJ2-1; 10 bases are a match to TRBD2. J lost 5 bases, V lost 4 bases, and 6 bases had no gene match. CDR1 and CDR2 (germline): SGHTS, YDEGEE. The CDR3 is made up of 15 amino acids. The CDR3 DNA reads TGTGCCAGCAGCGAGCGGGGGGGCATCAACAATGAGCAGTTCTTC. It encodes CASSERGGINNEQFF.

This clone was observed a handful of times. The rearrangement links TRBV7-9 to TRBJ1-2; D perhaps matches TRBD1 (6 bases). In germline, CDR1 is SEHNR, CDR2 FQNEAQ (reference sequence). The CDR3 totals 11 residues. The germline V and J ends were trimmed by 8 bases and 4 bases, with 8 bases remaining between them. CDR3 nucleotide sequence: TGTGCCAGCGGACAGCTCTATGGCTACACCTTC. This translates into CASGQLYGYTF.

The chain is built from TRBV25-1 and TRBJ1-1, with a possible D match to TRBD1 (5 bases). Germline CDR1 is MGHDK and CDR2 is SYGVNS. Between the trimmed V and J ends, which lost 1 base and 5 bases, there was a span of 14 bases. There are 15 residues in the CDR3. DNA of the CDR3: TGTGCCAGCAGTGAATGGGGTGGGGGAGTGACTGAAGCTTTCTTT. Amino acids: CASSEWGGGVTEAFF.

The chain recombines TRBV10-3 with TRBJ1-1; D call uncertain. CDR3 size: 13 residues. CDR1 is ENHRY and CDR2 is SYGVKD in the germline V gene. The V gene lost 3 bases and the J gene lost 0 bases, with 5 bases spanning the gap. The CDR3 DNA reads as TGTGCCATCAGTGACGGGGTGAACACTGAAGCTTTCTTT. It is translated as CAISDGVNTEAFF.

This clone was seen only once. The chain joins TRBV5-1 to TRBJ2-3, with TRBD2 identical over 8 bases. This CDR3 has 16 residues. The V gene's germline CDR1 is SGHRS and CDR2 YFSETQ. Germline trimming cut 4 bases from V and 1 base from J; bases unmatched to any gene: 8. Here the CDR3 reads CASSMLGRAGTDTQYF. DNA of the CDR3: TGCGCCAGCAGCATGCTCGGGAGGGCGGGCACAGATACGCAGTATTTT.

The chain couples TRBV11-2 to TRBJ1-1, with 8 bases matching TRBD1. J lost 5 bases, V lost 3 bases, and 14 bases had no gene match. There are 17 residues in the CDR3. Germline V gene lookup returns CDR1 SGHAT and CDR2 FQNNGV. CDR3 region: CASSFFPPGQGKTEAFF. The CDR3 nucleotides read TGTGCCAGCAGCTTCTTCCCCCCAGGACAGGGTAAGACTGAAGCTTTCTTT.

V gene TRBV4-1 combines with J gene TRBJ2-1; 10 bases map to TRBD2. The length of the CDR3 is 17 residues. Germline loops: CDR1 MGHRA, CDR2 YSYEKL. The J segment lost 6 bases and the V segment lost 1 base, leaving 9 bases of the junction unmatched. CDR3 DNA sequence: TGCGCCAGCAGCCAAGTAGAAACTAGCGGGACCCCCAATGAGCAGTTCTTC. It yields the protein CASSQVETSGTPNEQFF.

This chain connects TRBV5-4 to TRBJ2-2, with D possibly being TRBD1 (6 bases). Germline V gene sequence: CDR1 SGHNT, CDR2 YYREEE (reference sequence). The CDR3 length is 15 residues. Deletions cut 3 bases from V and 9 bases from J, with 18 bases between. The CDR3 region is CASSSPTQGKRELFF. As DNA, the CDR3 is TGTGCCAGCAGCTCGCCCACACAGGGAAAGAGGGAGCTGTTTTTT. Filled out from reference TRBV5-4 and TRBJ2-2, the complete variable domain reads ETGVTQSPTHLIKTRGQQVTLRCSSQSGHNTVSWYQQALGQGPQFIFQYYREEENGRGNFPPRFSGLQFPNYSSELNVNALELDDSALYLCASSSPTQGKRELFFGEGSRLTVL.

This rearrangement joins TRBV19 to TRBJ1-2; no firm D call. CDR3 length: 14 residues. CDR1 LNHDA and CDR2 SQIVND come from the germline V gene (reference sequence). Trimming left V 3 bases short and J 2 bases short, with 10 bases between. The CDR3 sequence is CASSISGANYGYTF. DNA of the CDR3: TGTGCCAGTAGTATTTCTGGAGCCAACTATGGCTACACCTTC.

The V and J genes are TRBV7-2 and TRBJ1-2; D unclear. Trimming took 3 bases from V and 7 from J, leaving 6 bases between them. The CDR3 totals 11 residues. CDR1 and CDR2 from the germline V gene are SGHTA and FQGNSA. The CDR3, as DNA: TGTGCCAGCAGCTTTTCTGGTGGCTACACCTTC. Protein: CASSFSGGYTF.

This rearrangement joins TRBV4-1 to TRBJ2-1; D perhaps matches TRBD1 (5 bases). CDR3 length: 13 residues. Germline CDR1 is MGHRA and CDR2 is YSYEKL. V was trimmed by 2 bases and J by 7 bases, leaving 9 bases between them. CDR3 residues: CASSQTGDNEQFF. The DNA for the CDR3 is TGCGCCAGCAGCCAAACAGGTGATAATGAGCAGTTCTTC.

The chain carries TRBV4-1 and TRBJ1-3, with D maybe TRBD1 (6 bases). This CDR3 has 16 residues. Germline V CDR1 and CDR2: MGHRA, YSYEKL. Trimming removed 0 bases from V and 2 bases from J, with 11 bases in between. The chain's CDR3 is CASSQESRGTGNTIYF. CDR3 DNA sequence: TGCGCCAGCAGCCAAGAAAGTAGGGGGACTGGAAACACCATATATTTT.

This chain connects TRBV7-7 to TRBJ2-6; D unclear. Trimming took off 5 bases at V and 5 bases at J, with 16 bases between the two ends. CDR3 length: 16 residues. Germline CDR1 SSHAT, CDR2 FNYEAQ (reference sequence). Here the CDR3 DNA reads TGTGCCAGCAGCCGGTCGCTACAAAGTCGGGCCAACGTCCTGACTTTC. It is translated as CASSRSLQSRANVLTF. The full variable domain, completed using reference TRBV7-7 and TRBJ2-6, is GAGVSQSPRYKVTKRGQDVTLRCDPISSHATLYWYQQALGQGPEFLTYFNYEAQPDKSGLPSDRFSAERPEGSISTLTIQRTEQRDSAMYRCASSRSLQSRANVLTFGAGSRLTVL.

The rearrangement joins TRBV7-9 to TRBJ2-7, with a weak D call TRBD2 (5 bases). The CDR3 is 15 amino acids. Germline CDR1 is SEHNR and CDR2 is FQNEAQ (reference sequence). Deletions cut 0 bases from V and 0 bases from J, with 9 bases between. The CDR3 here is CASSLAHSDSYEQYF. The CDR3 nucleotides read TGTGCCAGCAGCTTAGCGCATAGCGACTCCTACGAGCAGTACTTC.

The rearrangement uses TRBV7-9 and TRBJ2-7; the D call may be TRBD1 or TRBD2 (6 bases each). This CDR3 is built from 13 residues. Germline V CDR1 and CDR2: SEHNR, FQNEAQ (reference sequence). V dropped 4 bases and J dropped 3 bases, with 10 bases sitting between them. The CDR3 reads CASSSRDNYEQYF. CDR3 DNA sequence: TGTGCCAGCAGCTCGCGGGACAACTACGAGCAGTACTTC.

The rearrangement joins TRBV7-9 to TRBJ2-7; D remains ambiguous. CDR3 length: 16 amino acids. From germline, CDR1 is SEHNR and CDR2 FQNEAQ (reference sequence). V dropped 4 bases and J dropped 2 bases, with 18 bases sitting between them. The CDR3 spells CASSSTYRRRAYEQYF. The CDR3 DNA reads as TGTGCCAGCAGCTCCACATACCGTCGCCGAGCCTACGAGCAGTACTTC.

V and J are TRBV7-9 and TRBJ2-1, with 8 bases lining up with TRBD2. There are 16 residues in the CDR3. Germline trimming cut 4 bases from V and 5 bases from J; bases unmatched to any gene: 10. The germline gives CDR1 SEHNR, CDR2 FQNEAQ (reference sequence). Here the CDR3 DNA reads TGTGCCAGCAGCTCCAAACCGGGGGGGCTTCACAATGAGCAGTTCTTC. Residues: CASSSKPGGLHNEQFF.

This clone has only one observation. The V gene is TRBV5-1, the J gene TRBJ2-1; no definite D call. This CDR3 has 13 amino acids. V lost 3 bases and J 5 bases, leaving 9 bases between the germline ends. Germline V gene lookup returns CDR1 SGHRS and CDR2 YFSETQ. The CDR3 bases are TGCGCCAGCAGCTCGGAAGGGAACAATGAGCAGTTCTTC. Its translation is CASSSEGNNEQFF.

V gene TRBV28 combines with J gene TRBJ2-7; TRBD1 might be the D (5 bases). V was clipped by 3 bases and J by 5 bases, with 11 bases between them. The CDR3 contains 13 residues. The V gene's germline CDR1 is MDHEN and CDR2 SYDVKM. CDR3 sequence: CASSFSQGDEQYF. Here the CDR3 DNA reads TGTGCCAGCAGTTTTTCGCAGGGTGACGAGCAGTACTTC.

The chain uses TRBV15 and TRBJ2-1, with 9 positions matching TRBD2. The CDR3 totals 17 residues. V lost 0 bases and J lost 3; bases outside the gene matches: 6. Germline-derived CDR1 and CDR2 are LNHNV and YYDKDF (reference sequence). The CDR3 here is CATSRDRVAGVYNEQFF. Written as DNA, the CDR3 is TGTGCCACCAGCAGAGATAGGGTAGCGGGAGTCTACAATGAGCAGTTCTTC.

The chain links TRBV7-3 to TRBJ2-1, with no clear D. Trimming pared 3 bases from V and 9 bases from J, leaving 15 bases between. The CDR3 contains 14 residues. Germline values: CDR1 SGHTA, CDR2 FQGTGA. CDR3 amino acids: CASSFRRVDGEQFF. The CDR3 bases are TGTGCCAGCAGCTTCCGTAGGGTGGATGGTGAGCAGTTCTTC.

This chain links TRBV19 with TRBJ1-1, with D possibly being TRBD1 (5 bases). V shed 6 bases and J shed 4 bases, with 15 bases lying between them. This CDR3 spans 14 amino acids. Germline CDR1 and CDR2: LNHDA and SQIVND (reference sequence). The CDR3 nucleotides are TGTGCCAGTAGGATGACAGCTGCTTTCACTGAAGCTTTCTTT. Its protein product is CASRMTAAFTEAFF.